This TCR beta chain came from a study of regulatory T cells in long-lasting Graves disease. CDR3-region Arm-PCR and iRepertoire HTBI primers produced the TCR beta libraries. TCRdb redid the calling of the multiplex PCR reads with MiXCR, one entry per CDR3 protein. Of some 330,000 distinct CDR3 sequences in the sample, more than 20% are singletons; the top ten hold 25% to 30%. This sample's time point: persistent/refractory GD, antithyroid drugs over 5 years with positive TRAb. Preparation of the TCR library used RNA extracted from PBMCs. An endocrinology department located in Xi'an, China, was where the patients came from. V was pared by 3 bases and J by 1 base, with 13 bases between. Germline values: CDR1 SGHAT, CDR2 FQNNGV. The CDR3 sequence is 15 residues long.

V is TRBV11-2 and J is TRBJ2-7, with D perhaps TRBD1 (6 bases). The receptor was derived from a woman between 40 and 55 years old with Graves disease. This material consisted of peripheral blood mononuclear cells (PBMCs), taken when the disease was refractory, from a patient treated with antithyroid drugs. CDR3 loop: CASSFVGGSSYEQYF. The CDR3 coding sequence is TGTGCCAGCAGCTTTGTAGGGGGATCATCCTACGAGCAGTACTTC.